Each of the 8 T cell receptor delta chains below was sequenced from the same sample in a study of gamma-delta T cells after stem cell transplantation. TCRdb applied CATT to the RT-PCR reads for clone calling. Its table records over 12 delta-chain clones. The specimen sequenced was gamma-delta T cells. These TCRs come from a human donor. It is not recorded whose cells these are; they may come from a transplant donor. This table probably holds off-target reads from a library built for another chain.

This clone came up a few times. The chain has TRDV2 and TRDJ1; 7 nucleotides line up with TRDD3. V shed 3 bases, J shed 0 bases, and the junction held 12 bases outside the gene matches. The germline V gene has CDR1 GEAIGNYY and CDR2 EKD. This CDR3 is built from 17 residues. CDR3 in amino acids: CACDPAEGDSYTDKLIF. The CDR3 bases are TGTGCCTGTGACCCCGCCGAGGGGGATTCGTACACCGATAAACTCATCTTT.

The chain is built from TRDV2 and TRDJ1, with 8 bases aligning to TRDD3. Germline CDR1 reads GEAIGNYY; CDR2 reads EKD. This CDR3 contains 22 residues. V trimming: 0 bases; J trimming: 0 bases; junction bases outside the gene matches: 23. The CDR3 is CACDTLPTPLTGGHPYTDKLIF. The CDR3 bases are TGTGCCTGTGACACCTTGCCTACCCCACTTACTGGGGGGCATCCTTACACCGATAAACTCATCTTT.

The V gene is TRDV2, the J gene TRDJ1; TRDD3 matches at 10 bases. Germline trimming cut 3 bases from V and 2 bases from J; bases unmatched to any gene: 14. Germline V CDR1 and CDR2: GEAIGNYY, EKD. The CDR3 extends over 18 amino acids. The CDR3 sequence: CACDEATGGSVRTDKLIF. In nucleotides, the CDR3 is TGTGCCTGTGACGAAGCTACTGGGGGATCCGTGAGGACCGATAAACTCATCTTT.

The chain employs TRDV2 and TRDJ2, with 7 bases that match TRDD3. The CDR3 sequence is 18 residues long. Trimming took 1 base from V and 0 from J; bases not matched to a gene: 10. The germline gives CDR1 GEAIGNYY, CDR2 EKD. This chain's CDR3 is CACDTLGATPSLTAQLFF. CDR3 nucleotides: TGTGCCTGTGACACTCTGGGGGCCACCCCCTCTTTGACAGCACAACTCTTCTTT.

The table lists this clone with a count of one. V is TRDV2 and J is TRDJ1, with unresolved D. V shed 3 bases and J shed 1 base, with 11 bases lying between them. Germline loops: CDR1 GEAIGNYY, CDR2 EKD. This CDR3 has 14 residues. In nucleotides, the CDR3 is TGTGCCTGTGACCGACTACGTCCCACCGATAAACTCATCTTT. It codes for CACDRLRPTDKLIF.

The chain is built from TRDV2 and TRDJ1; 7 bases align to TRDD3. Germline V CDR1 and CDR2: GEAIGNYY, EKD. CDR3 length equals 16 residues. V was pared by 0 bases and J by 2 bases, with 8 bases of the junction left unmatched. CDR3 coding DNA: TGTGCCTGTGACACCGTTGGGGGACGTCCTACCGATAAACTCATCTTT. It specifies CACDTVGGRPTDKLIF.

This clone appeared a few times. The chain joins TRDV2 to TRDJ1; 11 bases map to TRDD3. Germline V lookup: CDR1 GEAIGNYY, CDR2 EKD. CDR3 size: 17 residues. Germline trimming cut 3 bases from V and 0 bases from J; bases unmatched to any gene: 8. The CDR3 is CACDPVGDTTHTDKLIF. Here the CDR3 DNA reads TGTGCCTGTGACCCCGTGGGGGATACGACCCACACCGATAAACTCATCTTT.

There are a few counts of this clone. J is TRDJ3 and V is TRDV2; 8 nucleotides agree with TRDD3. CDR1 is GEAIGNYY, CDR2 EKD, per germline. The CDR3 is made up of 19 amino acids. V gave up 0 bases and J gave up 0 bases; unmatched junction bases: 6. DNA of the CDR3: TGTGCCTGTGACACCCTTGGGGATACTAGCTCCTGGGACACCCGACAGATGTTTTTC. Residues: CACDTLGDTSSWDTRQMFF.